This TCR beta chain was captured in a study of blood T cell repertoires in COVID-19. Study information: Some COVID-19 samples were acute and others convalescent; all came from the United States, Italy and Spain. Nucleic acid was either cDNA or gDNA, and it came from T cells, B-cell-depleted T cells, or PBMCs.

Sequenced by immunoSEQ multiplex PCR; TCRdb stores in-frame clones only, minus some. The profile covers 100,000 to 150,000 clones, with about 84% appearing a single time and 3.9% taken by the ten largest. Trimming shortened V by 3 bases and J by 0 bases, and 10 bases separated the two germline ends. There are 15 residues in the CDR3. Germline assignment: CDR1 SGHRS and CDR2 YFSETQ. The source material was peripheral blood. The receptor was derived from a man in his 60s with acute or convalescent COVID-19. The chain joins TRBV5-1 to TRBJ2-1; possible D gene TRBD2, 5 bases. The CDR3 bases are TGCGCCAGCAGCTCAACCACTAGCTCCTACAATGAGCAGTTCTTC. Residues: CASSSTTSSYNEQFF.